This entry describes one T cell receptor (beta chain). These data are taken from a study of blood T cell repertoires in COVID-19. The CDR3 has 19 amino acids. Trimming stripped 5 bases from V and 0 bases from J, with 20 bases between. In germline, CDR1 is SEHNR, CDR2 FQNEAQ (reference sequence). Sequenced by immunoSEQ multiplex PCR; TCRdb stores in-frame clones only, minus some. Of over 400,000 clones in the sample, about nine tenths were seen once. V usage is TRBV7-9 and J usage is TRBJ1-6; possibly TRBD1 for D (6 bases). This clonotype was sampled from a woman aged 60-75 years who had recovered from COVID-19. The sample was PBMCs or T cells enriched from blood (not recorded which). The DNA for the CDR3 is TGTGCCAGCAGCGAAAACCCCGAGGGGGAGAGCTCCTATAATTCACCCCTCCACTTT. This gives the protein CASSENPEGESSYNSPLHF.